Below, one T cell receptor beta chain is given with its context. This specimen belongs to a study of T cell responses to AZD1222 COVID-19 vaccine. Sequenced by immunoSEQ multiplex PCR; TCRdb stores in-frame clones only, minus some. Found here are tens of thousands of clones, 70% to 90% of them singletons; the top ten hold roughly 10%. The material was peripheral blood, obtained 28 days after the second AZD1222 dose. The TCR comes from an adult who received the AZD1222 COVID-19 vaccine.

The CDR3 loop is CASSTFGRGNQPQHF. In nucleotides, the CDR3 is TGTGCCAGCAGTACCTTTGGCAGGGGGAATCAGCCCCAGCATTTT. The rearrangement uses TRBV2 and TRBJ1-5; 7 bases are a match to TRBD1. Per the germline V gene, CDR1 is SNHLY and CDR2 is FYNNEI. V lost 5 bases, J lost 4 bases, and 8 bases stayed unmatched. CDR3 length equals 15 residues.